These 21 T cell receptor beta chains were sequenced from one sample in a study of early T cells in non-severe SARS-CoV-2 infection. MiXCR, run by TCRdb on the 5' RACE reads, gives a single entry per CDR3 protein. The data show 25,000 to 30,000 distinct CDR3 sequences, about 4% seen once. The specimen was whole blood. All receptors come from an adult who was a healthcare worker with PCR-confirmed SARS-CoV-2 infection or an uninfected control (not recorded which).

This clonotype was observed at least ten times. The chain couples TRBV19 to TRBJ2-7; 9 positions agree with TRBD2. Trimming cost V 5 bases and J 5 bases; bases outside gene matches: 7. Germline CDR1 LNHDA, CDR2 SQIVND (reference sequence). The CDR3 sequence is 14 residues long. The CDR3 DNA is TGTGCCAGTAGTCGACTAGCGGCCCAGGACGAGCAGTACTTC. It yields the protein CASSRLAAQDEQYF.

This clonotype was seen at least ten times. The chain combines TRBV11-2 with TRBJ2-4, with 9 nucleotides matching TRBD1. The germline V gene has CDR1 SGHAT and CDR2 FQNNGV. V gave up 5 bases and J gave up 7 bases; unmatched junction bases: 6. There are 14 residues in the CDR3. In DNA, the CDR3 is TGTGCCAGCAGCCGAGACAGGGGGAATAACATTCAGTACTTC. Protein product: CASSRDRGNNIQYF.

This clonotype was counted at least ten times. The rearrangement links TRBV5-1 to TRBJ2-1, with D perhaps matching TRBD2 (5 bases). The CDR3 length is 15 residues. The germline gives CDR1 SGHRS, CDR2 YFSETQ. V lost 0 bases and J 0 bases, leaving 7 bases between the germline ends. The CDR3 protein is CASSLEGSSYNEQFF. CDR3 DNA sequence: TGCGCCAGCAGCTTGGAAGGGAGCTCCTACAATGAGCAGTTCTTC.

In its sample, this clonotype was seen many times. This chain links TRBV29-1 with TRBJ2-1; TRBD2 agrees at 11 bases. The CDR3 length is 18 residues. CDR1 SQVTM and CDR2 ANQGSEA come from the germline V gene. CDR3 DNA sequence: TGCAGTGTCTGTATGGCACTAGCGGGAGAAAGACTTAGGAATGAGCAGTTCTTC. Translated: CSVCMALAGERLRNEQFF.

This clonotype was seen at least ten times. For the CDR3, the DNA is TGTGCCAGCTCACCGACACTTTCGGGCGGGAGCGATCAGCCCCAGCATTTT. Protein product: CASSPTLSGGSDQPQHF. The V call is TRBV18, the J call TRBJ1-5; no clear D. The V end lost 3 bases, the J end lost 5 bases, and 20 bases lay between the germline ends. The CDR3 length is 17 residues. Germline V gene sequence: CDR1 KGHSH, CDR2 LQKENI.

V and J are TRBV29-1 and TRBJ1-3; possibly TRBD1 for D (5 bases). CDR3 size: 14 residues. V gave up 3 bases and J gave up 0 bases, with 9 bases separating them. Germline V gives CDR1 SQVTM, CDR2 ANQGSEA. The CDR3 region is CSVDGGFSGNTIYF. CDR3 sequence (DNA): TGCAGCGTTGATGGGGGGTTCTCTGGAAACACCATATATTTT.

This clonotype came up a few times. This rearrangement joins TRBV29-1 to TRBJ1-1; no reliable D call. Trimming removed 4 bases at V and 0 bases at J, with 6 bases between. CDR1 and CDR2 (germline): SQVTM, ANQGSEA. The CDR3 covers 12 residues. CDR3 sequence: CSVVVVNTEAFF. The CDR3 DNA reads TGCAGCGTTGTCGTGGTGAACACTGAAGCTTTCTTT.

This clonotype was recorded at least ten times. The chain combines TRBV7-3 with TRBJ2-2, with D uncertain. Germline values: CDR1 SGHTA, CDR2 FQGTGA. V was clipped by 4 bases and J by 0 bases, with 6 bases between them. The CDR3 runs 14 residues. The chain's CDR3 is CASSSDPNTGELFF. The CDR3 region has the DNA TGTGCCAGCAGCTCAGACCCGAACACCGGGGAGCTGTTTTTT.

This clonotype was detected many times. The genes are TRBV19 and TRBJ2-1; 9 bases match TRBD2. The CDR3 loop spans 16 amino acids. Unmatched junction bases numbered 8, after V lost 1 base and J lost 7 bases. Germline V lookup: CDR1 LNHDA, CDR2 SQIVND (reference sequence). Here the CDR3 reads CASSIGGSGRRNEQFF. As DNA, the CDR3 is TGTGCCAGTAGTATAGGGGGTAGCGGGAGAAGGAATGAGCAGTTCTTC.

This clonotype was picked up many times. CDR3 loop: CASSLAGGVGQYF. The CDR3 nucleotides are TGTGCCAGCAGTTTAGCGGGAGGGGTCGGGCAGTACTTC. This rearrangement joins TRBV25-1 to TRBJ2-7, with 11 bases lining up with TRBD2. The CDR3 totals 13 residues. Germline assignment: CDR1 MGHDK and CDR2 SYGVNS. V was clipped by 5 bases and J by 9 bases; unmatched bases: 6.

In its sample, this clonotype was seen many times. The chain is built from TRBV28 and TRBJ1-2; D remains ambiguous. With 5 bases removed from V and 4 bases from J, the gap between germline ends came to 14 bases. The CDR3 runs 14 residues. Germline V gives CDR1 MDHEN, CDR2 SYDVKM. CDR3 nucleotide sequence: TGTGCCAGCAGTCAGTACAGAAGCTCCTATGGCTACACCTTC. Translated, it gives CASSQYRSSYGYTF.

This clonotype turned up a few times. CDR3 amino acids: CASSPSGTGADTQYF. The DNA of the CDR3 is TGTGCCAGCAGCCCCTCAGGGACAGGGGCAGATACGCAGTATTTT. This chain links TRBV11-3 with TRBJ2-3; TRBD1 matches at 10 bases. Germline CDR1 reads SGHNT; CDR2 reads YENEEA. The V and J ends lost 5 bases and 4 bases, in that order; junction bases with no gene match: 6. The CDR3 sequence is 15 residues long.

This clonotype showed up many times. The gene calls are TRBV20-1 and TRBJ2-1; 16 bases map to TRBD2. This CDR3 comprises 17 residues. V was pared by 5 bases and J by 2 bases, with 6 bases of the junction left unmatched. CDR1 DFQATT and CDR2 SNEGSKA come from the germline V gene (reference sequence). The CDR3 reads CSAYGTSGRGPYNEQFF. CDR3 coding DNA: TGCAGTGCTTACGGGACTAGCGGGAGGGGCCCCTACAATGAGCAGTTCTTC.

This clonotype has ten or more counts. Here the CDR3 reads CSVDGGADEQYF. CDR3 bases: TGCAGCGTTGATGGAGGGGCGGACGAGCAGTACTTC. This chain connects TRBV29-1 to TRBJ2-7; the D gene is possibly TRBD2 (6 bases). The germline V gene has CDR1 SQVTM and CDR2 ANQGSEA. Trimming left V 3 bases short and J 5 bases short, with 11 bases between. CDR3 size: 12 residues.

Many counts were recorded for this clonotype. This chain connects TRBV7-9 to TRBJ2-7; TRBD1 matches 7 bases. The CDR3 is made up of 14 amino acids. Unmatched junction bases numbered 9, after V lost 5 bases and J lost 5 bases. Germline V gives CDR1 SEHNR, CDR2 FQNEAQ (reference sequence). CDR3 sequence reads: CASSRFTGDNEQYF. The CDR3 coding sequence is TGTGCCAGCAGCCGATTTACAGGGGATAACGAGCAGTACTTC. Complete variable domain (other parts from reference TRBV7-9 and TRBJ2-7): DTGVSQNPRHKITKRGQNVTFRCDPISEHNRLYWYRQTLGQGPEFLTYFQNEAQLEKSRLLSDRFSAERPKGSFSTLEIQRTEQGDSAMYLCASSRFTGDNEQYFGPGTRLTVT.

This clonotype was recorded at least ten times. J is TRBJ2-5 and V is TRBV27; 8 positions agree with TRBD1. V was pared by 5 bases and J by 5 bases, with 4 bases of the junction left unmatched. CDR1 is MNHEY and CDR2 is SMNVEV in the germline V gene (reference sequence). The CDR3 is made up of 13 amino acids. DNA of the CDR3: TGTGCCAGCAGTCGGGACAGGATCGAGACCCAGTACTTC. Encoded protein: CASSRDRIETQYF.

This clonotype was counted many times. This rearrangement joins TRBV19 to TRBJ2-7; TRBD1 is a possible D gene (5 bases). The V gene's germline CDR1 is LNHDA and CDR2 SQIVND (reference sequence). The CDR3 is 15 amino acids. The germline V and J ends were trimmed by 3 bases and 4 bases, with 16 bases remaining between them. The CDR3 here is CASSIFLGQRYEQYF. The CDR3 DNA follows: TGTGCCAGTAGTATCTTCCTAGGACAACGTTACGAGCAGTACTTC. Variable domain in full (rest from reference TRBV19 and TRBJ2-7): DGGITQSPKYLFRKEGQNVTLSCEQNLNHDAMYWYRQDPGQGLRLIYYSQIVNDFQKGDIAEGYSVSREKKESFPLTVTSAQKNPTAFYLCASSIFLGQRYEQYFGPGTRLTVT.

This clonotype occurred many times. The chain uses TRBV7-2 and TRBJ2-4; TRBD1 or TRBD2 may be the D gene (5 bases each). The CDR3 is 15 amino acids. The V end lost 1 base, the J end lost 8 bases, and 15 bases lay between the germline ends. CDR1 and CDR2 (germline): SGHTA, FQGNSA. The CDR3 DNA is TGTGCCAGCAGCTTAGGGGTCCAGGGCGGGTACATTCAGTACTTC. As protein: CASSLGVQGGYIQYF.

This clonotype was detected ten times or more. This chain joins TRBV15 and TRBJ2-7; D ambiguous. This CDR3 is 13 amino acids long. Trimming took off 1 base at V and 8 bases at J, with 12 bases between the two ends. Germline lookup yields CDR1 LNHNV and CDR2 YYDKDF (reference sequence). DNA for the CDR3: TGTGCCACCAGCAGAGTGCCCCTGGCACAGCAGTACTTC. This sequence encodes CATSRVPLAQQYF.

This clonotype ranks as medium-sized. This rearrangement joins TRBV3-1 to TRBJ2-1; D unresolved. This CDR3 comprises 16 residues. Trimming took 1 base from V and 4 from J, leaving 14 bases between them. From germline, CDR1 is LGHDT and CDR2 YNNKEL (reference sequence). CDR3 in DNA: TGTGCCAGCAGCCAAGCTAAGAGACTTAAATACAATGAGCAGTTCTTC. This codes for CASSQAKRLKYNEQFF.

This clonotype was observed at least ten times. This CDR3 is CASSRDRRSSETQYF. In DNA form, the CDR3 reads TGTGCCAGCAGTCGGGACAGAAGGAGTTCCGAGACCCAGTACTTC. This chain uses TRBV7-2 with TRBJ2-5, with 7 bases matching TRBD1. The CDR3 is made up of 15 amino acids. The germline CDR1 and CDR2 sequences are SGHTA and FQGNSA. Trimming took 6 bases from V and 5 from J; bases not matched to a gene: 12.